This TCR beta chain was recovered during a study of T cell changes during pregnancy in multiple sclerosis. The CDR3 length is 16 residues. Germline CDR1 is SGHRS and CDR2 is YFSETQ. Deletions cut 0 bases from V and 5 bases from J, with 18 bases between. This clone was detected only once. This table comes from immunoSEQ multiplex PCR, and its TCRdb copy is limited to in-frame clones, with some not included. The sample has some 96,000 clones, around 93% seen once; the top ten hold approximately 2%. The gene calls are TRBV5-1 and TRBJ2-7, with unresolved D. The source of this sequence is a female donor with multiple sclerosis, enrolled in a pregnancy study. Source: peripheral blood, taken after pregnancy. CDR3 region: CASSLGPQQIIHEQYF. The DNA of the CDR3 is TGCGCCAGCAGCTTGGGACCCCAACAGATCATCCACGAGCAGTACTTC.